This entry lists 13 T cell receptor beta chains sequenced from one sample in a study of technical replicates of blood from several donors. The repertoire was sequenced with immunoSEQ multiplex PCR; TCRdb's copy has only in-frame clones and lacks some. The data contain around 16,000 clones, under 90% of them singletons. Sequencing used PBMCs. The receptors shown here come from a human donor in good health. Some clones in this sample may be carry-over from other donors' samples.

The chain links TRBV27 to TRBJ2-3; D is possibly TRBD2 (6 bases). The germline V gene encodes CDR1 MNHEY and CDR2 SMNVEV (reference sequence). V was shortened by 7 bases and J by 4 bases, with 18 bases between the two germline ends. The length of the CDR3 is 15 residues. The CDR3 is CASTSIAASADTQYF. The CDR3 nucleotides are TGTGCCAGCACCTCCATAGCGGCTAGCGCAGATACGCAGTATTTT.

V is TRBV10-2 and J is TRBJ2-1; a weak D match, TRBD2 (6 bases). V lost 7 bases, J lost 5 bases, and 18 bases lay in between. CDR1 and CDR2 (germline): WSHSY, SAAADI. CDR3 length: 15 amino acids. Here the CDR3 reads CASNGWREGHNEQFF. The CDR3 coding sequence is TGCGCCAGCAACGGGTGGCGGGAAGGCCACAATGAGCAGTTCTTC.

This sequence joins TRBV5-8 and TRBJ2-1; 12 bases align to TRBD2. Trimming at V came to 5 bases and at J to 7 bases, leaving 4 bases not matched to a gene. The germline V gene encodes CDR1 SGHTS and CDR2 YDEGEE. The CDR3 loop spans 14 amino acids. The CDR3 sequence is CASSILAGGNEQFF. In DNA form, the CDR3 reads TGTGCCAGCAGTATCCTAGCGGGGGGGAATGAGCAGTTCTTC. The full variable domain, in which reference TRBV5-8 and TRBJ2-1 provide the parts outside the CDR3, is EAGVTQSPTHLIKTRGQQATLRCSPISGHTSVYWYQQALGLGLQFLLWYDEGEERNRGNFPPRFSGRQFPNYSSELNVNALELEDSALYLCASSILAGGNEQFFGPGTRLTVL.

This chain links TRBV7-6 with TRBJ1-1, with D possibly being TRBD1 (5 bases). Germline V gene sequence: CDR1 SGHVS, CDR2 FNYEAQ. The CDR3 sequence is 14 residues long. V was clipped by 5 bases and J by 0 bases, with 10 bases between them. The chain's CDR3 is CASSPSGLNTEAFF. In DNA form, the CDR3 reads TGTGCCAGCAGCCCCTCAGGGTTGAACACTGAAGCTTTCTTT. Combining the CDR3 with reference TRBV7-6 and TRBJ1-1 gives the whole variable domain GAGVSQSPRYKVTKRGQDVALRCDPISGHVSLYWYRQALGQGPEFLTYFNYEAQQDKSGLPNDRFSAERPEGSISTLTIQRTEQRDSAMYRCASSPSGLNTEAFFGQGTRLTVV.

The rearrangement uses TRBV29-1 and TRBJ2-3; D possibly corresponds to TRBD1 (5 bases). Germline V gene sequence: CDR1 SQVTM, CDR2 ANQGSEA. V lost 6 bases, J lost 2 bases, and 12 bases lay in between. The CDR3 length is 13 residues. The CDR3 DNA reads as TGCAGCGTGGGGCCTCTCTACACAGATACGCAGTATTTT. It encodes CSVGPLYTDTQYF.

V is TRBV4-2 and J is TRBJ1-4, with unresolved D. CDR3 size: 16 residues. Germline CDR1 LGHNA, CDR2 YNFKEQ. V dropped 0 bases and J dropped 7 bases, with 15 bases sitting between them. The CDR3 reads CASSQDVGQGVEKLFF. CDR3 coding DNA: TGTGCCAGCAGCCAAGATGTCGGCCAAGGAGTTGAAAAACTGTTTTTT.

The chain joins TRBV19 to TRBJ1-4, with TRBD1 as a possible D gene (6 bases). The CDR3 loop spans 15 amino acids. Germline V gene lookup returns CDR1 LNHDA and CDR2 SQIVND (reference sequence). V lost 2 bases, J lost 8 bases, and 15 bases lay in between. This CDR3 reads CASSIPGDLKEKLFF. CDR3 in DNA: TGTGCCAGTAGTATACCAGGGGATTTAAAGGAAAAACTGTTTTTT.

The CDR3 DNA reads as TGTGCCAGTAGTACCTGGGACAGCGGCGGCTACACCTTC. Protein sequence: CASSTWDSGGYTF. This sequence joins TRBV19 and TRBJ1-2, with 7 bases identical to TRBD1. After removal of 4 bases from V and 8 bases from J, the junction contained 7 bases not matched to a gene. CDR1 is LNHDA, CDR2 SQIVND, per germline (reference sequence). The CDR3 spans 13 residues.

This chain connects TRBV7-6 to TRBJ2-3, with unresolved D. The germline gives CDR1 SGHVS, CDR2 FNYEAQ. V lost 2 bases and J 3 bases, leaving 9 bases between the germline ends. The CDR3 runs to 14 residues. CDR3: CASSLLTDTDTQYF. CDR3 coding DNA: TGTGCCAGCAGCTTATTAACAGATACAGATACGCAGTATTTT. The full variable domain, in which reference TRBV7-6 and TRBJ2-3 provide the parts outside the CDR3, is GAGVSQSPRYKVTKRGQDVALRCDPISGHVSLYWYRQALGQGPEFLTYFNYEAQQDKSGLPNDRFSAERPEGSISTLTIQRTEQRDSAMYRCASSLLTDTDTQYFGPGTRLTVL.

This clone occurred a few times. This rearrangement joins TRBV30 to TRBJ1-1; the D gene is possibly TRBD1 (6 bases). CDR1 and CDR2 (germline): GTSNPN, SVGIG (reference sequence). This CDR3 spans 15 amino acids. Trimming left V 4 bases short and J 5 bases short, with 20 bases between. The chain's CDR3 is CAWIPFRGAGTEAFF. The CDR3 region has the DNA TGTGCCTGGATTCCTTTTCGGGGGGCTGGGACTGAAGCTTTCTTT.

This chain links TRBV7-8 with TRBJ2-1; D is uncertain. The CDR3 runs to 13 residues. V lost 11 bases and J lost 2, with 13 bases in between. CDR1 SGHVS and CDR2 FQNEAQ come from the germline V gene. The CDR3 DNA reads as TGTGCCGTTGAGTCGTTGACCTACAATGAGCAGTTCTTC. This sequence encodes CAVESLTYNEQFF.

The chain couples TRBV5-1 to TRBJ1-4; 7 bases map to TRBD1. The CDR3 extends over 16 amino acids. CDR1 SGHRS and CDR2 YFSETQ come from the germline V gene. The junction had 6 bases not matched to a gene; V was cut back by 4 bases and J by 0 bases. CDR3 nucleotides: TGCGCCAGCAGCCTGGGGACAGCAGCAACTAATGAAAAACTGTTTTTT. Translation gives CASSLGTAATNEKLFF.

The chain links TRBV21-1 to TRBJ2-7; the table's TRBD2 call for D was not verified on the DNA. TRBV21-1 has pseudogene status. This CDR3 region has 17 residues. CDR3 protein: CASSIPSLAVPRYEQYF. In nucleotides, the CDR3 is TGTGCCAGCAGCATCCCCTCACTAGCGGTTCCTAGGTACGAGCAGTACTTC.